These 21 T cell receptor beta chains were sequenced from one sample in a study of cytomegalovirus exposure and HLA in healthy donors. The method was immunoSEQ multiplex PCR; TCRdb's version includes in-frame clones alone and lacks a portion of them. Here the sample spans around 160,000 clones, under 95% being singletons. What was sequenced was PBMCs. Receptor source: a woman between 18 and 30 years old in good health and CMV-seropositive.

The chain uses TRBV5-1 and TRBJ1-5; D uncertain. CDR1 and CDR2 from the germline V gene are SGHRS and YFSETQ. Between the trimmed V and J ends, which lost 0 bases and 5 bases, there was a span of 6 bases. The CDR3 spans 13 residues. CDR3 in DNA: TGCGCCAGCAGCTTGGCCGGGGATCAGCCCCAGCATTTT. Translating it yields CASSLAGDQPQHF.

The chain joins TRBV4-3 to TRBJ2-7; TRBD1 is a possible D gene (5 bases). Germline V lookup: CDR1 LGHNA, CDR2 YSLEER. V shed 0 bases and J shed 3 bases, with 12 bases lying between them. The CDR3 totals 15 residues. The CDR3 spells CASSQDRGPFYEQYF. The CDR3 DNA follows: TGCGCCAGCAGCCAAGATAGGGGCCCCTTCTACGAGCAGTACTTC.

CDR3 nucleotide sequence: TGTGCCAGCAGCGCCGCCACAGGGCCCGCAGGCGAGCAGTACTTC. Protein sequence: CASSAATGPAGEQYF. The chain couples TRBV7-9 to TRBJ2-7, with D perhaps matching TRBD1 (6 bases). V was cut by 5 bases and J by 6 bases, with 20 bases left in between. The CDR3 consists of 15 residues. CDR1 SEHNR and CDR2 FQNEAQ come from the germline V gene (reference sequence).

The gene calls are TRBV30 and TRBJ2-7; D is possibly TRBD1 (5 bases). Germline CDR1 and CDR2: GTSNPN and SVGIG (reference sequence). V lost 3 bases and J 5 bases, leaving 14 bases between the germline ends. The CDR3 spans 13 residues. The CDR3 reads CAWRARALHEQYF. In DNA form, the CDR3 reads TGTGCCTGGAGAGCCAGGGCCCTCCACGAGCAGTACTTC.

The chain recombines TRBV7-9 with TRBJ1-2; possible D gene TRBD1, 5 bases. V was shortened by 5 bases and J by 4 bases, with 17 bases between the two germline ends. The germline gives CDR1 SEHNR, CDR2 FQNEAQ (reference sequence). CDR3 length: 15 amino acids. This chain's CDR3 is CASSPSVSGIYGYTF. The CDR3 nucleotides read TGTGCCAGCAGCCCCAGCGTTTCAGGGATCTATGGCTACACCTTC. Full variable domain (rest looked up from reference TRBV7-9 and TRBJ1-2): DTGVSQNPRHKITKRGQNVTFRCDPISEHNRLYWYRQTLGQGPEFLTYFQNEAQLEKSRLLSDRFSAERPKGSFSTLEIQRTEQGDSAMYLCASSPSVSGIYGYTFGSGTRLTVV.

The rearrangement uses TRBV10-3 and TRBJ2-7, with 7 bases matching TRBD1. This CDR3 comprises 14 residues. Per the germline V gene, CDR1 is ENHRY and CDR2 is SYGVKD. V gave up 4 bases and J gave up 2 bases; unmatched junction bases: 5. CDR3 in DNA: TGTGCCATCAGTGCTGACGGACAGGCCTACGAGCAGTACTTC. This codes for CAISADGQAYEQYF.

The rearrangement links TRBV7-3 to TRBJ2-3, with 11 bases matching TRBD2. The germline V gene has CDR1 SGHTA and CDR2 FQGTGA. Germline trimming cut 6 bases from V and 5 bases from J; bases unmatched to any gene: 7. The CDR3 runs 15 residues. CDR3: CASSPGLAAGDTQYF. The CDR3 DNA follows: TGTGCCAGCAGTCCGGGACTAGCGGCCGGAGATACGCAGTATTTT.

The V gene is TRBV27, the J gene TRBJ2-1; TRBD2 is a possible D gene (6 bases). Germline CDR1 and CDR2: MNHEY and SMNVEV (reference sequence). The germline V and J ends were trimmed by 3 bases and 4 bases, with 16 bases remaining between them. CDR3 length: 16 amino acids. CDR3: CASSFERASHYNEQFF. The CDR3 region has the DNA TGTGCCAGCAGTTTCGAGCGGGCCTCTCATTACAATGAGCAGTTCTTC.

The rearrangement joins TRBV4-2 to TRBJ2-7; D is possibly TRBD2 (5 bases). The germline CDR1 and CDR2 sequences are LGHNA and YNFKEQ. The CDR3 extends over 13 amino acids. V dropped 0 bases and J dropped 7 bases, with 10 bases sitting between them. The chain's CDR3 is CASSQDPRAEQYF. The CDR3 DNA is TGTGCCAGCAGCCAAGATCCGAGGGCGGAGCAGTACTTC.

There are a few counts of this clone. This chain connects TRBV28 to TRBJ2-7; possibly TRBD2 for D (5 bases). The CDR3 sequence is 15 residues long. Looked up from germline, CDR1 is MDHEN and CDR2 is SYDVKM. V gave up 5 bases and J gave up 4 bases, with 18 bases separating them. In DNA, the CDR3 is TGTGCCAGCAGTCGGCTTGGGAGTGGAGTTTACGAGCAGTACTTC. Protein sequence: CASSRLGSGVYEQYF.

The CDR3 loop is CAWSRWERQNTEAFF. DNA for the CDR3: TGTGCCTGGAGTCGCTGGGAGCGGCAGAACACTGAAGCTTTCTTT. The chain is built from TRBV30 and TRBJ1-1; the D is unclear. Trimming stripped 2 bases from V and 1 base from J, with 14 bases between. The CDR3 spans 15 residues. Germline CDR1 and CDR2: GTSNPN and SVGIG (reference sequence).

V and J are TRBV4-1 and TRBJ2-7; a weak D match, TRBD2 (5 bases). The CDR3 is made up of 20 amino acids. Germline V gene data show CDR1 as MGHRA and CDR2 as YSYEKL. V was cut by 0 bases and J by 2 bases, with 26 bases left in between. The CDR3 reads CASSQDRTLLDPTRAYEQYF. CDR3 sequence (DNA): TGCGCCAGCAGCCAAGATAGGACTCTCCTCGACCCCACCCGAGCCTACGAGCAGTACTTC.

The chain recombines TRBV27 with TRBJ2-7; tentative D call: TRBD1 (6 bases). The CDR3 runs 13 residues. V was clipped by 10 bases and J by 3 bases, with 16 bases between them. The germline V gene encodes CDR1 MNHEY and CDR2 SMNVEV (reference sequence). DNA for the CDR3: TGTGCCACCAGAGAAGGACAGAGCTACGAGCAGTACTTC. Its translation: CATREGQSYEQYF.

This clone has just a few counts. The J gene is TRBJ1-5, the V gene TRBV16; 9 nucleotides agree with TRBD1. Germline V gene data show CDR1 as KGHSY and CDR2 as FQNENV. This CDR3 comprises 18 residues. The V segment lost 2 bases and the J segment 5 bases; nucleotides outside the gene matches: 13. For the CDR3, the DNA is TGTGCCAGCAGCCAAACTTCAGGGACAGGGATGAGCGATCAGCCCCAGCATTTT. It translates to CASSQTSGTGMSDQPQHF. Filled out from reference TRBV16 and TRBJ1-5, the complete variable domain reads GEEVAQTPKHLVRGEGQKAKLYCAPIKGHSYVFWYQQVLKNEFKFLISFQNENVFDETGMPKERFSAKCLPNSPCSLEIQATKLEDSAVYFCASSQTSGTGMSDQPQHFGDGTRLSIL.

The CDR3 DNA reads as TGTGCCAGCAGTTTATCGAGACTAGCGGGAGGCGAGCAGTACTTC. Its protein product is CASSLSRLAGGEQYF. This rearrangement joins TRBV27 to TRBJ2-7, with 13 bases that match TRBD2. CDR1 and CDR2 from the germline V gene are MNHEY and SMNVEV (reference sequence). CDR3 length equals 15 residues. V shed 0 bases, J shed 6 bases, and the junction held 2 bases outside the gene matches.

The chain employs TRBV19 and TRBJ2-3; D is ambiguous. With 6 bases removed from V and 0 bases from J, the gap between germline ends came to 13 bases. The CDR3 is made up of 15 amino acids. Germline lookup yields CDR1 LNHDA and CDR2 SQIVND (reference sequence). CDR3: CASSPSGPSTDTQYF. The DNA of the CDR3 is TGTGCCAGTAGCCCCTCGGGTCCAAGCACAGATACGCAGTATTTT.

The chain links TRBV30 to TRBJ2-3; a weak D match, TRBD2 (5 bases). The CDR3 length is 12 residues. V dropped 8 bases and J dropped 5 bases, with 14 bases sitting between them. In germline, CDR1 is GTSNPN, CDR2 SVGIG (reference sequence). The CDR3 DNA is TGTGCCGCCCATTTCCGGGAAGATACGCAGTATTTT. Translating gives CAAHFREDTQYF.

The V gene is TRBV27, the J gene TRBJ2-7, with TRBD2 matching 9 bases. V lost 5 bases and J lost 6; bases outside the gene matches: 11. Germline V gene sequence: CDR1 MNHEY, CDR2 SMNVEV (reference sequence). The CDR3 totals 15 residues. The CDR3 DNA sequence: TGTGCCAGCAGTCCACCTACGGGACTAGCAGGCGAGCAGTACTTC. It translates to CASSPPTGLAGEQYF.

The genes are TRBV6-6 and TRBJ2-1; the match to TRBD2 covers 10 bases. Trimming at V came to 2 bases and at J to 4 bases, leaving 5 bases not matched to a gene. The germline V gene has CDR1 MNHNY and CDR2 SVGAGI (reference sequence). This CDR3 contains 16 residues. The CDR3 coding sequence is TGTGCCAGCAGTTACCCAGGGACTAGCGCTTACAATGAGCAGTTCTTC. Protein sequence: CASSYPGTSAYNEQFF.

The J gene is TRBJ2-1, the V gene TRBV4-2; TRBD2 aligns across 11 bases. With V trimmed by 1 base and J by 12 bases, 11 bases remained unmatched. Germline V gene data show CDR1 as LGHNA and CDR2 as YNFKEQ. The CDR3 runs to 16 residues. The CDR3 sequence is CASSQVGVAGGPGQFF. As DNA, the CDR3 is TGTGCCAGCAGCCAAGTGGGGGTAGCGGGAGGGCCCGGGCAGTTCTTC.

A single count supports this clone. The genes are TRBV5-1 and TRBJ2-7; 7 bases are a match to TRBD2. Germline CDR1 reads SGHRS; CDR2 reads YFSETQ. This CDR3 comprises 15 residues. V lost 4 bases to trimming and J lost 4 bases; unmatched junction nucleotides: 11. CDR3 sequence: CASSNGGPGGYEQYF. In DNA form, the CDR3 reads TGCGCCAGCAGCAATGGGGGACCGGGAGGTTACGAGCAGTACTTC. The variable domain in full, completed from reference TRBV5-1 and TRBJ2-7, reads KAGVTQTPRYLIKTRGQQVTLSCSPISGHRSVSWYQQTPGQGLQFLFEYFSETQRNKGNFPGRFSGRQFSNSRSEMNVSTLELGDSALYLCASSNGGPGGYEQYFGPGTRLTVT.